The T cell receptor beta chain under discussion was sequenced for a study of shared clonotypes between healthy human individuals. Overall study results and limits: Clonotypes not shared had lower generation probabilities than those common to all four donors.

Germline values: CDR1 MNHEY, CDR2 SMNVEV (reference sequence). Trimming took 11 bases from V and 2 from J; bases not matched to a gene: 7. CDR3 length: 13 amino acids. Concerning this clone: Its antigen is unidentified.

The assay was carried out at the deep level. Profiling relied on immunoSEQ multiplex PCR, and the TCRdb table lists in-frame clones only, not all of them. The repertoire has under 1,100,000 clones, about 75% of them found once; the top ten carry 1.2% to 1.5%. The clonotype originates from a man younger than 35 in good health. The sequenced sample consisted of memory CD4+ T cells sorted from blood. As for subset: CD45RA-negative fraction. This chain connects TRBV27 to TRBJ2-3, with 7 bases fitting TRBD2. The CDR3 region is CAVGGTNTDTQYF. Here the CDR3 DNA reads TGTGCCGTCGGGGGGACCAACACAGATACGCAGTATTTT.